This is a list of T cell receptor beta chains from one sample in a study of blood T cell repertoires in COVID-19. Here immunoSEQ multiplex PCR was the method, and the copy in TCRdb shows in-frame clones only, minus some. The sample contains about 250,000 clones, 80% to 90% of which appear only once. Sequenced material: PBMCs or T cells enriched from blood (not recorded which). These receptors were collected from a man between 18 and 29 years old who had recovered from COVID-19. The CDR3 runs from the conserved cysteine through the conserved F or W. A D gene is named only where the DNA matches it firmly. Size tells how often a clone was seen (once, few, many) or the class of an expanded clone, and some rows leave it out.

abundance	v_gene	j_gene	d_gene	CDR3aa	CDR3nt
NA	TRBV6-6	TRBJ2-7	NA	CASSPGANRASYEQYF	TGTGCCAGCAGTCCTGGGGCTAACAGGGCCTCCTACGAGCAGTACTTC
few	TRBV5-6	TRBJ1-1	NA	CASSPGLRWAEAFF	TGTGCCAGCAGCCCGGGATTGCGGTGGGCTGAAGCTTTCTTT
NA	TRBV5-1	TRBJ1-2	NA	CASSLAGVGGYTF	TGCGCCAGCAGCTTGGCAGGGGTCGGGGGCTACACCTTC
NA	TRBV6-5	TRBJ1-2	TRBD1	CASSSLTGGDYGYTF	TGTGCCAGCAGCTCTTTGACAGGGGGCGACTATGGCTACACCTTC
NA	TRBV7-8	TRBJ2-1	TRBD1	CASSLEQTGASEQFF	TGTGCCAGCAGCTTAGAACAGACAGGGGCCAGTGAGCAGTTCTTC
once	TRBV13	TRBJ2-3	TRBD2	CASSPRLAGGNTQYF	TGTGCCAGCAGCCCACGACTAGCGGGAGGGAATACGCAGTATTTT
NA	TRBV5-1	TRBJ2-1	TRBD2	CASSPRREGRGNEQFF	TGCGCCAGCAGCCCACGACGGGAGGGCCGGGGGAATGAGCAGTTCTTC
once	TRBV19	TRBJ2-5	TRBD2	CASSDSSGSFKTQYF	TGTGCCAGTAGTGATTCTAGCGGGAGTTTCAAGACCCAGTACTTC
NA	TRBV7-9	TRBJ1-4	TRBD1	CASSSQDRTTNEKLFF	TGTGCCAGCAGCTCGCAGGACAGGACAACTAATGAAAAACTGTTTTTT
NA	TRBV27	TRBJ1-1	NA	CASSLLRAGNTEAFF	TGTGCCAGCAGTTTATTGCGGGCCGGGAACACTGAAGCTTTCTTT
once	TRBV10-3	TRBJ2-2	TRBD1	CAISLGQGRTGELFF	TGTGCCATCAGTCTCGGACAGGGGAGGACCGGGGAGCTGTTTTTT
NA	TRBV30	TRBJ2-3	NA	CAWRGGMGTDTQYF	TGTGCCTGGAGAGGCGGGATGGGGACAGATACGCAGTATTTT
NA	TRBV19	TRBJ2-3	NA	CASSPDGGNTQYF	TGTGCCAGTAGTCCCGACGGGGGAAATACGCAGTATTTT
NA	TRBV9	TRBJ2-6	NA	CASSPRGGALSGANVLTF	TGTGCCAGCAGCCCGAGGGGGGGGGCGCTGTCTGGGGCCAACGTCCTGACTTTC
few	TRBV28	TRBJ1-2	NA	CASRPGQYGYTF	TGTGCCAGCAGGCCTGGACAGTATGGCTACACCTTC
NA	TRBV10-3	TRBJ1-5	NA	CAISDSGSMPQHF	TGTGCCATCAGTGATTCAGGGTCGATGCCCCAGCATTTT
NA	TRBV28	TRBJ1-5	NA	CASSLFGLAQHF	TGTGCCAGCAGTTTATTCGGGTTGGCCCAGCATTTT
NA	TRBV19	TRBJ2-1	NA	CASSPDSGGSSYNEQFF	TGTGCCAGTAGCCCCGACTCGGGGGGCAGTTCTTACAATGAGCAGTTCTTC
NA	TRBV5-1	TRBJ2-1	NA	CASSFIGHDNEQFF	TGCGCCAGCAGCTTTATAGGACACGACAATGAGCAGTTCTTC
NA	TRBV6-2/TRBV6-3	TRBJ2-7	TRBD1	CASSSPTGTGSYEQYF	TGTGCCAGCAGTTCCCCAACCGGGACAGGGTCCTACGAGCAGTACTTC
NA	TRBV11-2	TRBJ1-2	TRBD1	CASSPGQGHGYTF	TGTGCCAGCAGCCCCGGACAGGGGCATGGCTACACCTTC
NA	TRBV6-5	TRBJ2-7	TRBD2	CASTPGGLGEQYF	TGTGCCAGCACCCCGGGGGGGCTGGGGGAGCAGTACTTC
NA	TRBV27	TRBJ2-7	TRBD2	CASKAGGPGEQYF	TGTGCCAGCAAAGCGGGGGGGCCTGGCGAGCAGTACTTC
NA	TRBV30	TRBJ2-2	NA	CAWSVLGGPSGELFF	TGTGCCTGGAGTGTACTGGGGGGGCCATCCGGGGAGCTGTTTTTT
NA	TRBV27	TRBJ1-1	TRBD1	CASSLYGTANTEAFF	TGTGCCAGCAGTTTATACGGGACAGCTAACACTGAAGCTTTCTTT
NA	TRBV28	TRBJ1-1	TRBD1	CASSPPYRGWMNTEAFF	TGTGCCAGCAGTCCACCCTACAGGGGTTGGATGAACACTGAAGCTTTCTTT
NA	TRBV9	TRBJ2-1	NA	CASSAPGPHNEQFF	TGTGCCAGCAGCGCCCCTGGGCCCCACAATGAGCAGTTCTTC
NA	TRBV2	TRBJ2-7	TRBD1	CASSEQGFYEQYF	TGTGCCAGCAGCGAACAGGGGTTTTACGAGCAGTACTTC